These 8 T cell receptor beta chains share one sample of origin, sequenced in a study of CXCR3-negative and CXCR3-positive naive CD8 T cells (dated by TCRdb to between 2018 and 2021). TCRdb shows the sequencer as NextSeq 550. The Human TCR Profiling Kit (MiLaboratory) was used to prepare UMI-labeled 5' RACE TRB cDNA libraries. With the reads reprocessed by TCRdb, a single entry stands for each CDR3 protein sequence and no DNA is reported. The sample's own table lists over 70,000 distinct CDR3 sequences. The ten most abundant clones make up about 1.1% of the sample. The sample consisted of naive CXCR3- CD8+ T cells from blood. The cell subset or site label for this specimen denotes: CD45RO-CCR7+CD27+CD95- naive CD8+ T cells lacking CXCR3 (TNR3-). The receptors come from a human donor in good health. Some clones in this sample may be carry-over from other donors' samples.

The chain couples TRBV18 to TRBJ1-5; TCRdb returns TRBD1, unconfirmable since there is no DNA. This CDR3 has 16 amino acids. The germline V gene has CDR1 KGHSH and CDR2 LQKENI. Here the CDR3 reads CASSPSGQGADQPQHF.

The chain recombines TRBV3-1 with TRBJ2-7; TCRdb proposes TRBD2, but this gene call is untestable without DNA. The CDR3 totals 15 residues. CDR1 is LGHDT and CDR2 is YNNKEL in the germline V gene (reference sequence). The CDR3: CASSPRTSGSYEQYF.

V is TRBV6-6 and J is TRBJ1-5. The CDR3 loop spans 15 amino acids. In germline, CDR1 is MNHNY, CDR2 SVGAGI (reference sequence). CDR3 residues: CASSQQSYSNQPQHF.

The CDR3 region is CASSYTKGMTTEAFF. The chain is built from TRBV6-2 or TRBV6-3 and TRBJ1-1. Germline CDR1 and CDR2: MNHEY and SVGEGT. The CDR3 extends over 15 amino acids.

CDR3 amino acids: CASSPGTVNYGYTF. The genes are TRBV12-3 or TRBV12-4 and TRBJ1-2; TCRdb picks TRBD1, but there is no DNA to check that call. This CDR3 is 14 amino acids long.

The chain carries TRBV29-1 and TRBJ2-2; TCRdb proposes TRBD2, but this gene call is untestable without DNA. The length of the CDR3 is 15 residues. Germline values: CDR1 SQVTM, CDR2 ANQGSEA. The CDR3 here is CSVEWRELETGELFF.

The CDR3 loop reads CASSQDNKGSDSEAFF. The chain joins TRBV4-2 to TRBJ1-1. The germline CDR1 and CDR2 sequences are LGHNA and YNFKEQ. This CDR3 has 16 residues.

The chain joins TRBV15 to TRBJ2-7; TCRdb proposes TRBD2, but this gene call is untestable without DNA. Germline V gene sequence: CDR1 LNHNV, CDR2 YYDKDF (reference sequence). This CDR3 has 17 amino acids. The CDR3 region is CATSPREVSGVSYEQYF.